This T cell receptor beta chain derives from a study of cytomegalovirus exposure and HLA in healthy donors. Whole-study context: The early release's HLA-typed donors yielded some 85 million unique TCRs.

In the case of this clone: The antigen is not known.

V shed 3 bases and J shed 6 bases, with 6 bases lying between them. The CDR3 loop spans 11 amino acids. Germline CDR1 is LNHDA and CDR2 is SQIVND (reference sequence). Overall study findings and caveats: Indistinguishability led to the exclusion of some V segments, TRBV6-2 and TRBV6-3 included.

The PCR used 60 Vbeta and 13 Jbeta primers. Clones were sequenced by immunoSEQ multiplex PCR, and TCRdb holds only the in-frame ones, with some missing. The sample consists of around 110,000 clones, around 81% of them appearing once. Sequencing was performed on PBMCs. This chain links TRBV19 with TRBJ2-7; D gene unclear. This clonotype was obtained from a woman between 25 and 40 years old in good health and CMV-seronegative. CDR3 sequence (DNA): TGTGCCAGTAGTATGTGGAGCGAGCAGTACTTC. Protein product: CASSMWSEQYF.